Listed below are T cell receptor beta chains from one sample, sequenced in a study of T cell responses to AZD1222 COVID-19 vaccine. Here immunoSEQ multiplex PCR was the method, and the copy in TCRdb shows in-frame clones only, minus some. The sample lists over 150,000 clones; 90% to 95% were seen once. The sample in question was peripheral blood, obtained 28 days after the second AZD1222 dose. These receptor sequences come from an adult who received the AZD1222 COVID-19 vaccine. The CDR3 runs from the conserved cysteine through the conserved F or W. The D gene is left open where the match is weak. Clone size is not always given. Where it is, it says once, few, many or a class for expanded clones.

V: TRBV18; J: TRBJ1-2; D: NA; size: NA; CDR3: CASSPSGGANYGYTF; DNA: TGTGCCAGCTCACCATCCGGGGGAGCTAACTATGGCTACACCTTC
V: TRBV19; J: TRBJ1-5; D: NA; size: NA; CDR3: CASSIASYVYSNQPQHF; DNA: TGTGCCAGTAGTATCGCCAGCTATGTTTATAGCAATCAGCCCCAGCATTTT
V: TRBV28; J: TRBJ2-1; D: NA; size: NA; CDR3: CASSLRRPSYNEQFF; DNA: TGTGCCAGCAGTTTAAGGAGACCCTCCTACAATGAGCAGTTCTTC
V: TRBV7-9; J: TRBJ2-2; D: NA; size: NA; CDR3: CASNPANTGELFF; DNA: TGTGCCAGCAACCCTGCTAACACCGGGGAGCTGTTTTTT
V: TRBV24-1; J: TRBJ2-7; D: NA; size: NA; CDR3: CATSVGYEQYF; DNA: TGTGCCACCAGTGTTGGCTACGAGCAGTACTTC
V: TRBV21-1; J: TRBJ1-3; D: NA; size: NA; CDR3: CASSKVEGTAGNTIYF; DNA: TGTGCCAGCAGCAAAGTCGAGGGTACTGCTGGAAACACCATATATTTT
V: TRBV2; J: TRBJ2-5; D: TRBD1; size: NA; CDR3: CASSENRDRSSETQYF; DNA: TGTGCCAGCAGTGAGAACCGGGACAGGAGCTCAGAGACCCAGTACTTC
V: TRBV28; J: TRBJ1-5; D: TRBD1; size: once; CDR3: CASSLPGQGNQPQHF; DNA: TGTGCCAGCAGCCTCCCAGGACAGGGCAATCAGCCCCAGCATTTT
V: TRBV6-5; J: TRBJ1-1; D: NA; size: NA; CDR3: CASSRSQNTEAFF; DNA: TGTGCCAGCAGCCGGTCCCAGAACACTGAAGCTTTCTTT
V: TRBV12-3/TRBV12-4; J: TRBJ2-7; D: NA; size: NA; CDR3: CASSYALTYEQYF; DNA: TGTGCCAGCAGTTACGCATTAACCTACGAGCAGTACTTC
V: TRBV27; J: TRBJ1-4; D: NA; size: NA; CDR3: CASSPYERSNEKLFF; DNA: TGTGCCAGCAGTCCGTACGAGCGATCAAATGAAAAACTGTTTTTT
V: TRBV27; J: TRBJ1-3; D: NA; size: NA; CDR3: CASSLSNVFSGNTIYF; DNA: TGTGCCAGCAGTTTATCAAACGTGTTCTCTGGAAACACCATATATTTT
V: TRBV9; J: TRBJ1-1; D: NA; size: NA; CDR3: CASSVVVAGAGAFF; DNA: TGTGCCAGCAGCGTAGTAGTTGCGGGGGCGGGGGCTTTCTTT
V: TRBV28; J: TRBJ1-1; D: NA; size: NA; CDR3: CASTRVGAEAFF; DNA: TGTGCCAGTACAAGGGTAGGCGCTGAAGCTTTCTTT
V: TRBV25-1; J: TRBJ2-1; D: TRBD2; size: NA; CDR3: CASSDGLAGRGEQFF; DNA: TGTGCCAGCAGTGACGGACTAGCGGGAAGGGGTGAGCAGTTCTTC
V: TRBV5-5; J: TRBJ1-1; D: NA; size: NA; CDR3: CASSLDLEDFF; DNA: TGTGCCAGCAGCCTAGACCTAGAGGACTTCTTT
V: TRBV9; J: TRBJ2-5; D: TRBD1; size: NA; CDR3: CASAGQGETQYF; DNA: TGTGCCAGCGCGGGACAGGGGGAGACCCAGTACTTC